This T cell receptor (beta chain) was identified during a study of cytomegalovirus exposure and HLA in healthy donors. Primers for the PCR totalled 60 Vbeta and 13 Jbeta. Generated by immunoSEQ multiplex PCR, the TCRdb table keeps only in-frame clones and is missing some. In the table there are under 150,000 clones, roughly 79% of which are singletons. Whole-study results and caveats: Later on, a genetic analysis was performed. It linked a missense variant in DCLRE1C with V- and J-gene trimming of TCR beta.

The sample holds a few counts of this clone. Its target is unknown. The sequenced sample was PBMCs. This TCR was recovered from a woman between 25 and 40 years old in good health and CMV-seronegative.

The CDR3 loop is CASSYRQGSNSPLHF. CDR3 nucleotide sequence: TGTGCCAGCAGTTATCGACAGGGGTCTAATTCACCCCTCCACTTT. The chain recombines TRBV6-5 with TRBJ1-6; 8 bases fit TRBD1. Germline lookup yields CDR1 MNHEY and CDR2 SVGAGI. There are 15 residues in the CDR3. The V gene end was trimmed by 3 bases and the J gene end by 6 bases; junction bases not matched to a gene: 4.